One sample yielded the 11 T cell receptor beta chains listed below, sequenced in a study of technical replicates of blood from a handful of donors. Data came from immunoSEQ multiplex PCR; TCRdb stores just in-frame clones and leaves some out. The sample carries some 14,000 clones, 70% to 80% recorded once. Sequenced input: PBMCs. These receptor sequences come from a human donor in good health.

The chain has TRBV4-1 and TRBJ1-2; 9 bases are shared with TRBD1. The CDR3 is made up of 15 amino acids. Looked up from germline, CDR1 is MGHRA and CDR2 is YSYEKL. V dropped 0 bases and J dropped 8; count of bases not matched to a gene: 7. CDR3 nucleotide sequence: TGCGCCAGCAGCCAAGAAGGGGGGACAGGGAGAGGCTACACCTTC. It specifies CASSQEGGTGRGYTF.

The gene calls are TRBV27 and TRBJ2-5; 9 bases map to TRBD1. The V and J ends lost 0 bases and 7 bases, in that order; junction bases with no gene match: 12. Germline V lookup: CDR1 MNHEY, CDR2 SMNVEV (reference sequence). The CDR3 is 17 residues long. This CDR3 reads CASSLSTITGGEGTQYF. For the CDR3, the DNA is TGTGCCAGCAGTTTATCAACTATAACAGGGGGCGAGGGGACCCAGTACTTC.

The CDR3 nucleotides read TGTGCCAGCAGCCGCTCCCAGGGGCATGTTATGGTCTACACCTTC. This encodes CASSRSQGHVMVYTF. The chain employs TRBV5-5 and TRBJ1-2, with D possibly being TRBD1 (6 bases). Trimming pared 4 bases from V and 10 bases from J, leaving 23 bases between. CDR1 is SGHKS and CDR2 is YYEKEE in the germline V gene (reference sequence). The CDR3 extends over 15 amino acids.

The V call is TRBV5-1, the J call TRBJ2-7, with TRBD1 matching over 7 bases. CDR3 size: 15 residues. In germline, CDR1 is SGHRS, CDR2 YFSETQ. J was trimmed by 2 bases and V by 0 bases; bases with no gene match: 5. CDR3 loop: CASSLERGPTYEQYF. The DNA of the CDR3 is TGCGCCAGCAGCTTGGAGAGGGGGCCCACCTACGAGCAGTACTTC.

This chain links TRBV11-2 with TRBJ2-3; TRBD2 aligns across 7 bases. The CDR3 extends over 14 amino acids. The V gene end was trimmed by 7 bases and the J gene end by 2 bases; junction bases not matched to a gene: 6. From germline, CDR1 is SGHAT and CDR2 FQNNGV. The CDR3: CASTRLALTDTQYF. CDR3 nucleotide sequence: TGTGCCAGCACCCGACTAGCCCTCACAGATACGCAGTATTTT. Full variable domain (missing parts from reference TRBV11-2 and TRBJ2-3): EAGVAQSPRYKIIEKRQSVAFWCNPISGHATLYWYQQILGQGPKLLIQFQNNGVVDDSQLPKDRFSAERLKGVDSTLKIQPAKLEDSAVYLCASTRLALTDTQYFGPGTRLTVL.

The rearrangement uses TRBV7-2 and TRBJ2-7; 11 bases fit TRBD2. Germline loops: CDR1 SGHTA, CDR2 FQGNSA. With V trimmed by 1 base and J by 0 bases, 2 bases remained unmatched. The CDR3 has 16 residues. The CDR3 region is CASSLGLAGSSYEQYF. CDR3 DNA: TGTGCCAGCAGCTTAGGACTAGCGGGGAGCTCCTACGAGCAGTACTTC.

The genes are TRBV5-1 and TRBJ1-1; D not resolved. CDR1 SGHRS and CDR2 YFSETQ come from the germline V gene. The V gene lost 0 bases and the J gene lost 4 bases, with 13 bases spanning the gap. This CDR3 comprises 15 residues. CDR3 DNA: TGCGCCAGCAGCTTGGCCGGGGTGGGCACCACTGAAGCTTTCTTT. It translates to CASSLAGVGTTEAFF.

As DNA, the CDR3 is TGTGCCACCTCAGGACAGGGAATCCCCTACGAGCAGTACTTC. Translating it yields CATSGQGIPYEQYF. The V gene is TRBV28, the J gene TRBJ2-7; TRBD1 matches at 8 bases. Per germline, CDR1 MDHEN and CDR2 SYDVKM. The junction had 10 bases not matched to a gene; V was cut back by 10 bases and J by 2 bases. This CDR3 has 14 amino acids.

V gene TRBV7-3 combines with J gene TRBJ2-1; the match to TRBD2 covers 9 bases. V shed 6 bases and J 5 bases; nucleotides not matched to a gene: 14. Germline CDR1 is SGHTA and CDR2 is FQGTGA. The length of the CDR3 is 17 residues. For the CDR3, the DNA is TGTGCCAGCAGAGACGCGCTCCGACTAGCGGCCAACAATGAGCAGTTCTTC. Translating it yields CASRDALRLAANNEQFF.

The chain is built from TRBV10-2 and TRBJ2-1; 9 bases are shared with TRBD1. CDR1 and CDR2 (germline): WSHSY, SAAADI. With 3 bases clipped from V and 6 bases from J, the junction kept 3 bases outside the gene matches. This CDR3 contains 14 residues. The CDR3 bases are TGCGCCAGCAGTGAACAGGGGGCGAGCAATGAGCAGTTCTTC. Its translation: CASSEQGASNEQFF.

The rearrangement uses TRBV6-5 and TRBJ1-2; tentative D call: TRBD1 (6 bases). This CDR3 is 14 amino acids long. In germline, CDR1 is MNHEY, CDR2 SVGAGI. Trimming stripped 5 bases from V and 2 bases from J, with 12 bases between. CDR3 residues: CASSKPTGNYGYTF. CDR3 sequence (DNA): TGTGCCAGCAGTAAGCCGACAGGCAACTATGGCTACACCTTC.